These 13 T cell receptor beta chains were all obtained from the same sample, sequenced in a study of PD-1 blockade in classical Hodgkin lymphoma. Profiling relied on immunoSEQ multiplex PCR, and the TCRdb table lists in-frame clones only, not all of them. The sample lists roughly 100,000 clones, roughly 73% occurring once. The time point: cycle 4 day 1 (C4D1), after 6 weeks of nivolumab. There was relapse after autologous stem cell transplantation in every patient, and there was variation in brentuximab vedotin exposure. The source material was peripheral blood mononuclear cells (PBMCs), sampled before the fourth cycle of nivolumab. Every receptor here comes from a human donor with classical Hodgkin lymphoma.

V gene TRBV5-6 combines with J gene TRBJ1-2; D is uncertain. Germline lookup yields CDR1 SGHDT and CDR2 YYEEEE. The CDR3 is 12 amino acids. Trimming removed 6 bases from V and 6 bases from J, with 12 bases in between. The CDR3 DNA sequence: TGTGCCAGCACTAGGGAATGGGATGGCTACACCTTC. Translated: CASTREWDGYTF.

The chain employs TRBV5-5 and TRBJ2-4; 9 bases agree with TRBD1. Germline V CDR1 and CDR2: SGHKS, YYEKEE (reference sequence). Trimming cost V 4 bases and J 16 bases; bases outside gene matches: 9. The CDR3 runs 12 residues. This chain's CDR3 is CASSLGQGMVYF. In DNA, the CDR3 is TGTGCCAGCAGCCTTGGACAGGGGATGGTATACTTC.

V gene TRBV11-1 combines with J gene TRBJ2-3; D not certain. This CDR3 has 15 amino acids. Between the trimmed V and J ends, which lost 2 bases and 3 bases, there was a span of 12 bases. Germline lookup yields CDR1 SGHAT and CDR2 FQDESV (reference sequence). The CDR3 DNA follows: TGTGCCAGCAGCTTAAGACTGGGGATAACAGATACGCAGTATTTT. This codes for CASSLRLGITDTQYF.

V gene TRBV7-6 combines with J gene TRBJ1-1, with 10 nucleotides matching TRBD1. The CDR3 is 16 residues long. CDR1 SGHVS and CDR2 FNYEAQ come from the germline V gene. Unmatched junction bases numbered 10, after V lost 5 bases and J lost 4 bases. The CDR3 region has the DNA TGTGCCAGCAGCCCCCAGACAGGGGGCCTGTTCACTGAAGCTTTCTTT. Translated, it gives CASSPQTGGLFTEAFF.

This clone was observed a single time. The CDR3 reads CASSSGTSVAYNEQFF. In DNA form, the CDR3 reads TGTGCCAGCAGCTCAGGGACTAGCGTGGCCTACAATGAGCAGTTCTTC. The rearrangement joins TRBV7-3 to TRBJ2-1, with TRBD2 identical over 10 bases. V trimming: 4 bases; J trimming: 2 bases; junction bases outside the gene matches: 5. This CDR3 region has 16 residues. Germline loops: CDR1 SGHTA, CDR2 FQGTGA. Full variable domain (rest looked up from reference TRBV7-3 and TRBJ2-1): GAGVSQTPSNKVTEKGKYVELRCDPISGHTALYWYRQSLGQGPEFLIYFQGTGAADDSGLPNDRFFAVRPEGSVSTLKIQRTERGDSAVYLCASSSGTSVAYNEQFFGPGTRLTVL.

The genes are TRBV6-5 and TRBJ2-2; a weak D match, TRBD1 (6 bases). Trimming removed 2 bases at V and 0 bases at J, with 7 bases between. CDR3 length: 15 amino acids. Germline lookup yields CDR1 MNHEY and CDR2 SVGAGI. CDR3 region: CASSYNRANTGELFF. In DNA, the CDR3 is TGTGCCAGCAGTTACAACAGGGCGAACACCGGGGAGCTGTTTTTT.

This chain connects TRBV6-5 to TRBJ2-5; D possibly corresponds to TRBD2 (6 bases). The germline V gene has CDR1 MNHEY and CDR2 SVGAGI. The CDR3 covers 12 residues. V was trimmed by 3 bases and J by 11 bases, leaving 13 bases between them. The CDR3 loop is CASSYGRGIQYF. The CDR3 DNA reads TGTGCCAGCAGTTATGGGCGGGGAATACAGTACTTC.

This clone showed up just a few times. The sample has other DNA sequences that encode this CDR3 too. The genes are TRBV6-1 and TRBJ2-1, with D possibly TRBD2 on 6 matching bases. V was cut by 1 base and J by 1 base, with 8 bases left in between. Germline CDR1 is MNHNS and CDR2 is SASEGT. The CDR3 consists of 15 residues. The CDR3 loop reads CASSEGRGSYNEQFF. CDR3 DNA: TGTGCCAGCAGTGAAGGTCGGGGGTCCTACAATGAGCAGTTCTTC.

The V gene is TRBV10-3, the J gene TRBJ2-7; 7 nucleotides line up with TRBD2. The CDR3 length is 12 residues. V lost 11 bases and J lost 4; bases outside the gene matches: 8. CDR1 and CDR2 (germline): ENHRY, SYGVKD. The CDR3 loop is CASGGGGYEQYF. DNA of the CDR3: TGTGCCTCGGGGGGAGGAGGTTACGAGCAGTACTTC.

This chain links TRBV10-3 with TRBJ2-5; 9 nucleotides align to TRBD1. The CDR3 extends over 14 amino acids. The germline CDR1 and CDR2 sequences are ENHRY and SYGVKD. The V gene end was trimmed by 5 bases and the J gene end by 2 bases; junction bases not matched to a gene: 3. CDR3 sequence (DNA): TGTGCCATCAGTCCCGGGACAGGGCAAGAGACCCAGTACTTC. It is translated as CAISPGTGQETQYF.

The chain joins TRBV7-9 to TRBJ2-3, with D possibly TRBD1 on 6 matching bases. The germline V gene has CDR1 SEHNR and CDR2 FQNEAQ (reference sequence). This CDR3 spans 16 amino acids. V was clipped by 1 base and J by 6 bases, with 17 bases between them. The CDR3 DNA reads TGTGCCAGCAGCTTAGGACAGGTCCTCGGGGTTGATACGCAGTATTTT. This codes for CASSLGQVLGVDTQYF.

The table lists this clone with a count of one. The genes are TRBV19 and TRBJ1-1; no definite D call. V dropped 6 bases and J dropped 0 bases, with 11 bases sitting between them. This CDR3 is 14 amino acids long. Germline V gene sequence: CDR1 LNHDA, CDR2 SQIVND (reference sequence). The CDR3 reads CASRPRWVNTEAFF. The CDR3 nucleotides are TGTGCCAGTAGACCCAGGTGGGTGAACACTGAAGCTTTCTTT.

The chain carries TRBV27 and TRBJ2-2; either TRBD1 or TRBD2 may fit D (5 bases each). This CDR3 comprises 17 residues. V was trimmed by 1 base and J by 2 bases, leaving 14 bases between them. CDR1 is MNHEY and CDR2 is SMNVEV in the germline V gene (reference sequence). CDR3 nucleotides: TGTGCCAGCAGTTTATACGGGGCAGCCGTAAACACCGGGGAGCTGTTTTTT. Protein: CASSLYGAAVNTGELFF.